What follows describes a single TCR beta chain. This sample was included in a study of early T cells in non-severe SARS-CoV-2 infection. The V and J ends lost 4 bases and 9 bases respectively, with 19 bases between them. The CDR3 spans 15 residues. Germline V gives CDR1 LGHDT, CDR2 YNNKEL (reference sequence). TCRdb called the 5' RACE reads again in MiXCR, with one record for every CDR3 protein. The sample includes over 50,000 distinct CDR3 sequences, about 10% of them seen just once. The chain is built from TRBV3-1 and TRBJ2-1; D tentatively fits TRBD1 or TRBD2 (7 bases each). The TCR was taken from an adult who was a healthcare worker with PCR-confirmed SARS-CoV-2 infection or an uninfected control (not recorded which). Sequenced material: whole blood. The CDR3 sequence: CASSRAGGAVGEQFF. As DNA, the CDR3 is TGTGCCAGCAGCCGGGCAGGGGGGGCGGTAGGTGAGCAGTTCTTC.